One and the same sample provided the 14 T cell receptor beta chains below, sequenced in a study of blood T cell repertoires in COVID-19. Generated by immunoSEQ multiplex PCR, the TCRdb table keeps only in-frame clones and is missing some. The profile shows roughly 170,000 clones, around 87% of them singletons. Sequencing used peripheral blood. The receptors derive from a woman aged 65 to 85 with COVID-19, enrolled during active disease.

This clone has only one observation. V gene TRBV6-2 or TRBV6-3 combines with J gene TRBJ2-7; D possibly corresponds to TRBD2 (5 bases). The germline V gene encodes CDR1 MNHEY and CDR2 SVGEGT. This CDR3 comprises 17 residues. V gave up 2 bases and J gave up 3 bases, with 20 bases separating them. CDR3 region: CASSYDPPSGNFYEQYF. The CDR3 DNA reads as TGTGCCAGCAGTTACGACCCCCCGTCGGGAAATTTCTACGAGCAGTACTTC.

CDR3 loop: CASSAAGQQETQYF. In DNA form, the CDR3 reads TGTGCCAGCAGCGCGGCTGGACAACAAGAGACCCAGTACTTC. This rearrangement joins TRBV9 to TRBJ2-5; D perhaps matches TRBD1 (5 bases). Germline V gives CDR1 SGDLS, CDR2 YYNGEE. The CDR3 is 14 residues long. V was clipped by 3 bases and J by 2 bases, with 11 bases between them.

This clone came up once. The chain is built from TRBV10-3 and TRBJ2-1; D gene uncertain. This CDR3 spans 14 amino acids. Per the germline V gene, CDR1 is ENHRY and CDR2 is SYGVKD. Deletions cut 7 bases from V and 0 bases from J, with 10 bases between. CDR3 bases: TGTGCCATCACTGCGGAAATCTCCTACAATGAGCAGTTCTTC. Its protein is CAITAEISYNEQFF.

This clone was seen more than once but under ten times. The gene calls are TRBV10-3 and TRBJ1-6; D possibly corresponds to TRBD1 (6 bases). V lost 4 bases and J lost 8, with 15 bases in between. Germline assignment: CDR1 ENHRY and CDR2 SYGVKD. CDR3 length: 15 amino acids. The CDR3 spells CAISAEGGAHSPLHF. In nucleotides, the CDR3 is TGTGCCATCAGTGCCGAGGGGGGGGCTCATTCACCCCTCCACTTT.

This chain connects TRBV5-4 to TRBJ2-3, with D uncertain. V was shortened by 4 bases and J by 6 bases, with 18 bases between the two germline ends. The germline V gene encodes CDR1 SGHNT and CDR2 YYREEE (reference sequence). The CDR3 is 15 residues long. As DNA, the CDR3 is TGTGCCAGCAGCCACGGCGGCGCCAACGGGGATACGCAGTATTTT. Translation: CASSHGGANGDTQYF. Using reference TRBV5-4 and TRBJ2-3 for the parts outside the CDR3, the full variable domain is ETGVTQSPTHLIKTRGQQVTLRCSSQSGHNTVSWYQQALGQGPQFIFQYYREEENGRGNFPPRFSGLQFPNYSSELNVNALELDDSALYLCASSHGGANGDTQYFGPGTRLTVL.

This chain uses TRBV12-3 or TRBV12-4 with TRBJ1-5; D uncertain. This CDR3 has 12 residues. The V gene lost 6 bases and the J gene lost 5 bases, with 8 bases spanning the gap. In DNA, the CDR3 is TGTGCCAGCAGCCGAGGAGATCAGCCCCAGCATTTT. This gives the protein CASSRGDQPQHF.

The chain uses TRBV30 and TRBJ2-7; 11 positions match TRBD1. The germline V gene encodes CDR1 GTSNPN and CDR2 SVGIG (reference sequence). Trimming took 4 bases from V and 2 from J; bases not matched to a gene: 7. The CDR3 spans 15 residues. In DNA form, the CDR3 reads TGTGCCTGGATTCGAGGGGGACAGGGGGCCTACGAGCAGTACTTC. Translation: CAWIRGGQGAYEQYF.

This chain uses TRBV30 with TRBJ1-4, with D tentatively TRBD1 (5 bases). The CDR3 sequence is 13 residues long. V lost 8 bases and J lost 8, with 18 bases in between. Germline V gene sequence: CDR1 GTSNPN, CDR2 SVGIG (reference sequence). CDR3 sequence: CAREGPGDEKLFF. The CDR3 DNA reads TGTGCCAGAGAAGGCCCGGGGGACGAAAAACTGTTTTTT.

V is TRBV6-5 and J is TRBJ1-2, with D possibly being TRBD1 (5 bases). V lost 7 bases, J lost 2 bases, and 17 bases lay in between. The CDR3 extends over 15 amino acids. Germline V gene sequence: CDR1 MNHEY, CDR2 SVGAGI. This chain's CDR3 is CASIKRRGRNYGYTF. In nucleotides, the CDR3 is TGTGCCAGCATTAAAAGGAGGGGCCGCAACTATGGCTACACCTTC.

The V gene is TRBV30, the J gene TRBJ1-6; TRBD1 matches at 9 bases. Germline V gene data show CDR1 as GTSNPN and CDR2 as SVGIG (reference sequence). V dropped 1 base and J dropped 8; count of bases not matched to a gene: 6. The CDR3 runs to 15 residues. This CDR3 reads CAWSGWGQGHSPLHF. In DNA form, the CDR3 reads TGTGCCTGGAGTGGATGGGGACAGGGCCATTCACCCCTCCACTTT. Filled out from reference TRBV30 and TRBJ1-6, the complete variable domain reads SQTIHQWPATLVQPVGSPLSLECTVEGTSNPNLYWYRQAAGRGLQLLFYSVGIGQISSEVPQNLSASRPQDRQFILSSKKLLLSDSGFYLCAWSGWGQGHSPLHFGNGTRLTVT.

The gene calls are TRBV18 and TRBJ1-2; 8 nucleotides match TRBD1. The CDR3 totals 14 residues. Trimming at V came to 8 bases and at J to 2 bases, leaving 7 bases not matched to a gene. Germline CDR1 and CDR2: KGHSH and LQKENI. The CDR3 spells CASMTGQENYGYTF. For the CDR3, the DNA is TGTGCCAGCATGACGGGACAGGAGAACTATGGCTACACCTTC.

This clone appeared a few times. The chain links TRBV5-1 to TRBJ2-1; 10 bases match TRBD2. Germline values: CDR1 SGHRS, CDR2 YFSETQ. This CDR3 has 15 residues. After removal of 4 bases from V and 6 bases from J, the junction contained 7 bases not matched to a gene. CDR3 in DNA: TGCGCCAGCAGCCCTGGGACTAGCGTAGGCAATGAGCAGTTCTTC. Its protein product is CASSPGTSVGNEQFF.

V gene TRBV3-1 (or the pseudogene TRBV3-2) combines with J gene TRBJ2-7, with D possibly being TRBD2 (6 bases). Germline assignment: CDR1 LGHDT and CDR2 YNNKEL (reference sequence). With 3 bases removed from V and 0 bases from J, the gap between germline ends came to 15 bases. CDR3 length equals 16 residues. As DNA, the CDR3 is TGTGCCAGCAGCCAGAAAGGCGGGGTCCTCTCCTACGAGCAGTACTTC. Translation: CASSQKGGVLSYEQYF.

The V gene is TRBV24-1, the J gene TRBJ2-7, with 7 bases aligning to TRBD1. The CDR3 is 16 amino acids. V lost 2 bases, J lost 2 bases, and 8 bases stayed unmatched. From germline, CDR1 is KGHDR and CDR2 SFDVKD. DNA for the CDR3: TGTGCCACCAGTGATTCTCGCTTGGGACAGACCTACGAGCAGTACTTC. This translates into CATSDSRLGQTYEQYF.